One and the same sample provided the 3 T cell receptor beta chains below, sequenced in a study of blood T cell repertoires in COVID-19. Here immunoSEQ multiplex PCR was the method, and the copy in TCRdb shows in-frame clones only, minus some. The sample has some 200,000 clones, roughly 87% seen once. The sequenced sample was PBMCs or T cells enriched from blood (not recorded which). These receptors all come from a man aged 30-40 years in a cohort exposed to, infected with or recovered from COVID-19 (not recorded which).

The CDR3 loop is CASSMFGESSPLHF. CDR3 coding DNA: TGTGCCAGTAGTATGTTCGGAGAGTCTTCACCCCTCCACTTT. The rearrangement links TRBV19 to TRBJ1-6; D not resolved. The V gene's germline CDR1 is LNHDA and CDR2 SQIVND (reference sequence). V gave up 3 bases and J gave up 9 bases, with 12 bases separating them. The CDR3 spans 14 residues.

The chain couples TRBV4-1 to TRBJ2-5, with D perhaps matching TRBD2 (5 bases). V was clipped by 3 bases and J by 1 base, with 12 bases between them. Germline CDR1 MGHRA, CDR2 YSYEKL. The CDR3 runs 15 residues. CDR3 sequence (DNA): TGCGCCAGCAGCCACCCGGGGAAGGCCCAAGAGACCCAGTACTTC. It is translated as CASSHPGKAQETQYF.

The chain is built from TRBV4-3 and TRBJ2-1; 7 bases align to TRBD2. Germline CDR1 is LGHNA and CDR2 is YSLEER. J was trimmed by 1 base and V by 0 bases; bases with no gene match: 9. The CDR3 extends over 18 amino acids. CDR3: CASSQDSQAGESYNEQFF. The CDR3 region has the DNA TGCGCCAGCAGCCAAGATTCCCAGGCGGGAGAGTCCTACAATGAGCAGTTCTTC.